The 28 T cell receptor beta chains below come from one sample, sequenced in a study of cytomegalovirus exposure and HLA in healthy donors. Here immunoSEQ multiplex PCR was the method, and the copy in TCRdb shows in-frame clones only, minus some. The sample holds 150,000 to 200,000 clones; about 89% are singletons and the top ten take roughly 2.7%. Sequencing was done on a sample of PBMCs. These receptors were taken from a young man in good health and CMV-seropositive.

The CDR3 DNA sequence: TGTGCCAGCAGCATCATTCAGGGGGCCTACGAGCAGTACTTC. Translation gives CASSIIQGAYEQYF. The V and J genes are TRBV5-6 and TRBJ2-7; TRBD1 aligns across 7 bases. CDR3 size: 14 residues. CDR1 and CDR2 (germline): SGHDT, YYEEEE. The trim removed 4 bases at V and 2 bases at J, leaving 6 bases unmatched.

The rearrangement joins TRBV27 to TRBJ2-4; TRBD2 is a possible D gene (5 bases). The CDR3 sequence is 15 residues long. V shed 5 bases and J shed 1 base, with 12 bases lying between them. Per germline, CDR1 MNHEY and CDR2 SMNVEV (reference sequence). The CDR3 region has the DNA TGTGCCAGCAGTAATACGGGGTGGGCCAAAAACATTCAGTACTTC. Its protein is CASSNTGWAKNIQYF.

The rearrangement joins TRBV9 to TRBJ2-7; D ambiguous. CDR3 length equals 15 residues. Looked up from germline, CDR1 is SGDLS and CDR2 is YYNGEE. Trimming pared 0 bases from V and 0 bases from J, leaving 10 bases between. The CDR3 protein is CASSVGHLGSYEQYF. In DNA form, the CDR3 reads TGTGCCAGCAGCGTAGGACATTTAGGCTCCTACGAGCAGTACTTC.

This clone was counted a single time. CDR3 region: CAWSDPRSTDTQYF. The DNA for the CDR3 is TGTGCCTGGAGTGATCCGCGGAGCACAGATACGCAGTATTTT. This chain connects TRBV30 to TRBJ2-3; D not resolved. Germline-derived CDR1 and CDR2 are GTSNPN and SVGIG (reference sequence). This CDR3 has 14 amino acids. Trimming cost V 1 base and J 0 bases, with 8 bases left between them.

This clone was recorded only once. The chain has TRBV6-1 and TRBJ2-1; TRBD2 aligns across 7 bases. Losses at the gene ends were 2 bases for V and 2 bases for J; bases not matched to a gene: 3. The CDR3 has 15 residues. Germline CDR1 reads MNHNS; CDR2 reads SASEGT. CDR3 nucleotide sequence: TGTGCCAGCAGTGAAATGGGGACTACCTACAATGAGCAGTTCTTC. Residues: CASSEMGTTYNEQFF.

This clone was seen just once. DNA of the CDR3: TGTGCCAGCAGCCCCTGGGACAGGGGGCGGGAGACCCAGTACTTC. As protein: CASSPWDRGRETQYF. The J gene is TRBJ2-5, the V gene TRBV9; TRBD1 aligns across 12 bases. The CDR3 length is 15 residues. Germline V gives CDR1 SGDLS, CDR2 YYNGEE. The ends lost 4 bases at V and 5 bases at J; junction bases unmatched: 6.

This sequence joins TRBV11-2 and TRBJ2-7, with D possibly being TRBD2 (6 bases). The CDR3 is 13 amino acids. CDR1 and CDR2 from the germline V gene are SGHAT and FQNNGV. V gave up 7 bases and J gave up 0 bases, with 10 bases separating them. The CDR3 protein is CASTLGSSYEQYF. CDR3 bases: TGTGCCAGCACCCTCGGGAGCTCCTACGAGCAGTACTTC.

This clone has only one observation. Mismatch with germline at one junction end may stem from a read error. CDR3 in amino acids: CASKGQGQLQHF. The CDR3 DNA follows: TGTGCCAGCAAGGGACAGGGTCAGCTCCAGCATTTT. V usage is TRBV6-1 and J usage is TRBJ1-5; 9 bases agree with TRBD1. CDR1 is MNHNS, CDR2 SASEGT, per germline. The CDR3 has 12 amino acids.

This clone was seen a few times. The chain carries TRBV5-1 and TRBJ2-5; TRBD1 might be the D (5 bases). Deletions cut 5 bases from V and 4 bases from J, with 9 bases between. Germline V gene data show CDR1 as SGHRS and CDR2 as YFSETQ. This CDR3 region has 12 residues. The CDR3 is CASREQGETQYF. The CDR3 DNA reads TGCGCCAGCAGAGAGCAGGGAGAGACCCAGTACTTC.

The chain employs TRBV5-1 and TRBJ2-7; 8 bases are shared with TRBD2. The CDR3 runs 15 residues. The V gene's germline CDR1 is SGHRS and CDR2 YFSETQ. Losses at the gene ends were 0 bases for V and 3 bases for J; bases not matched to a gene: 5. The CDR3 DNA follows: TGCGCCAGCAGCTTGGAAGCGGGAGAGCTCTACGAGCAGTACTTC. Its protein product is CASSLEAGELYEQYF.

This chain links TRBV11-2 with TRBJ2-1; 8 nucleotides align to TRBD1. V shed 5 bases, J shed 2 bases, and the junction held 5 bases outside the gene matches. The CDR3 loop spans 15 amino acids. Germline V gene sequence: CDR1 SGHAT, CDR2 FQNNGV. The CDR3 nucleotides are TGTGCCAGCAGCACCAGGACAGGGACCTACAATGAGCAGTTCTTC. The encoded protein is CASSTRTGTYNEQFF.

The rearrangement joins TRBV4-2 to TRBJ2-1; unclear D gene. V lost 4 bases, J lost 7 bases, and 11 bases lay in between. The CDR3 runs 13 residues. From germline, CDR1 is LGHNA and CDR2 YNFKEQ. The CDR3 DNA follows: TGTGCCAGCAGCCTACCGGCCGGGAATGAGCAGTTCTTC. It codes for CASSLPAGNEQFF.

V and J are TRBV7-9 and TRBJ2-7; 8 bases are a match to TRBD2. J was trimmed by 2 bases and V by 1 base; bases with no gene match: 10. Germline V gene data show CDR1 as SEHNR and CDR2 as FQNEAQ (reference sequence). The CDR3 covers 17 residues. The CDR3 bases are TGTGCCAGCAGCTTAGGGGGGACACTTAGCGGGGCCTACGAGCAGTACTTC. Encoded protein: CASSLGGTLSGAYEQYF.

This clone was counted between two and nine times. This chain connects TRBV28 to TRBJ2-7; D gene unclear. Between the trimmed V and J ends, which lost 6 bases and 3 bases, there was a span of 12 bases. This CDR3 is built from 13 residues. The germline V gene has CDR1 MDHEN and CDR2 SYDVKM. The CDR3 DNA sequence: TGTGCCAGCAGCCTTTTTGCAGACTACGAGCAGTACTTC. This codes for CASSLFADYEQYF.

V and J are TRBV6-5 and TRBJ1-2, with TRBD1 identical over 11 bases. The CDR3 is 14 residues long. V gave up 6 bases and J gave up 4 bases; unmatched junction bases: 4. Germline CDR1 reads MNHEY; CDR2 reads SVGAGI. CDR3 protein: CASRGGTGGYGYTF. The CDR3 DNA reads TGTGCCAGCAGAGGAGGGACAGGGGGCTATGGCTACACCTTC.

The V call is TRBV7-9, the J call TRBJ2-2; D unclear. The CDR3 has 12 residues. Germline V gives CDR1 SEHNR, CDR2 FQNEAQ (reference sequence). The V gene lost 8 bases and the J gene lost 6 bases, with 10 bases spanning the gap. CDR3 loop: CASRPTAGELFF. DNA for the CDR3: TGTGCCAGCCGTCCCACGGCCGGGGAGCTGTTTTTT.

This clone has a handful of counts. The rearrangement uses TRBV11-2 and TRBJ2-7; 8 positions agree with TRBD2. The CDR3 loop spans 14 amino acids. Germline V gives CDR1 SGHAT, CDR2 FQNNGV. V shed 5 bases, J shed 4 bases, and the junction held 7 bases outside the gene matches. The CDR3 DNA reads TGTGCCAGCAGCCCGGGACTAGGGTCTTACGAGCAGTACTTC. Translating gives CASSPGLGSYEQYF.

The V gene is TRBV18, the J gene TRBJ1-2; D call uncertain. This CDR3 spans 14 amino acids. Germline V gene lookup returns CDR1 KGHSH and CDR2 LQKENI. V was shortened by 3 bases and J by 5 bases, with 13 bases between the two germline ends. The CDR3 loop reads CASSPSGRGYGYTF. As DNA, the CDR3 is TGTGCCAGCTCACCCAGCGGCCGTGGGTATGGCTACACCTTC.

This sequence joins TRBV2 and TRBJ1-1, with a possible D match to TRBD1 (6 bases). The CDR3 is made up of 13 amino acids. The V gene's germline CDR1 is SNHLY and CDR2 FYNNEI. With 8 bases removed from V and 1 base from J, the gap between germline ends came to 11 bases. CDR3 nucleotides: TGTGCCAGCGGGGGGGCCCCGAACACTGAAGCTTTCTTT. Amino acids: CASGGAPNTEAFF.

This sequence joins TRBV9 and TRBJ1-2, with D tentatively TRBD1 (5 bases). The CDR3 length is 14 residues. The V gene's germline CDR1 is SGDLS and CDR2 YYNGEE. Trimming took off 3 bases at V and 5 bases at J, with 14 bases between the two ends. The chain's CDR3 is CASSGSTGGYGYTF. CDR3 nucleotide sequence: TGTGCCAGCAGCGGTAGCACGGGGGGATATGGCTACACCTTC.

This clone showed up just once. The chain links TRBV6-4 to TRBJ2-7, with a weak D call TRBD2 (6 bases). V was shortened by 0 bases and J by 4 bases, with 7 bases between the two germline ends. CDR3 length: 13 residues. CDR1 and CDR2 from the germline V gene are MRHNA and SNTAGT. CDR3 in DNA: TGTGCCAGCAGTGACTCCGCGGGATACGAGCAGTACTTC. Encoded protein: CASSDSAGYEQYF.

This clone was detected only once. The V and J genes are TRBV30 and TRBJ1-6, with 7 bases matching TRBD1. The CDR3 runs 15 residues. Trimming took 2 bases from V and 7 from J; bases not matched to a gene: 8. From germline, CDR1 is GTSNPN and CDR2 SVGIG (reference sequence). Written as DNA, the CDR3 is TGTGCCTGGAGTCCTCGACAGGGAGTCAATTCACCCCTCCACTTT. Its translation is CAWSPRQGVNSPLHF. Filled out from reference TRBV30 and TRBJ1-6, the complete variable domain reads SQTIHQWPATLVQPVGSPLSLECTVEGTSNPNLYWYRQAAGRGLQLLFYSVGIGQISSEVPQNLSASRPQDRQFILSSKKLLLSDSGFYLCAWSPRQGVNSPLHFGNGTRLTVT.

The CDR3 DNA reads as TGTGCCAGCAGTGCACCTCGACAGGGTGAGCAGTTCTTC. The encoded protein is CASSAPRQGEQFF. The gene calls are TRBV25-1 and TRBJ2-1; 7 nucleotides line up with TRBD1. V dropped 4 bases and J dropped 9; count of bases not matched to a gene: 6. Germline CDR1 and CDR2: MGHDK and SYGVNS. The CDR3 length is 13 residues. Looking up the rest from reference TRBV25-1 and TRBJ2-1 gives the full variable domain: EADIYQTPRYLVIGTGKKITLECSQTMGHDKMYWYQQDPGMELHLIHYSYGVNSTEKGDLSSESTVSRIRTEHFPLTLESARPSHTSQYLCASSAPRQGEQFFGPGTRLTVL.

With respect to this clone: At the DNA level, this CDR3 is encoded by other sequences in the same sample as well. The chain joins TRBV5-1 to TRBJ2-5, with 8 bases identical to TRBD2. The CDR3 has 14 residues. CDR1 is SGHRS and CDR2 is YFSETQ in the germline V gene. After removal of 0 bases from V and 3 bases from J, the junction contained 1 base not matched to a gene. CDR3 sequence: CASSLAGGEETQYF. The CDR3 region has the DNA TGCGCCAGCAGCTTGGCCGGGGGGGAAGAGACCCAGTACTTC.

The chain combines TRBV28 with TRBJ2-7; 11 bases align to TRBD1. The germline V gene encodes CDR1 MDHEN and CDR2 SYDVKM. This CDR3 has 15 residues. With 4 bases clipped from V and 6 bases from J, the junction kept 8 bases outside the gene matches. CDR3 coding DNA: TGTGCCAGCAGTTCGCCGGGACAGGGGGGAGGCGAGCAGTACTTC. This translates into CASSSPGQGGGEQYF.

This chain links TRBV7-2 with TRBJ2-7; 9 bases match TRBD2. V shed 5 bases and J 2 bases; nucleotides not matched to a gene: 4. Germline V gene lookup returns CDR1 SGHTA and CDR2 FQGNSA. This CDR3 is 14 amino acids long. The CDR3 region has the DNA TGTGCCAGCAGCCCCCTAGCGGGACCCTACGAGCAGTACTTC. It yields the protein CASSPLAGPYEQYF.

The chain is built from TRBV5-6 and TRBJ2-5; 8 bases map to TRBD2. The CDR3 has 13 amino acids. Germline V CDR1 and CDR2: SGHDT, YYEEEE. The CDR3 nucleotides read TGTGCACATCCCGGGGGGGACGGAGAGACCCAGTACTTC. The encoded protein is CAHPGGDGETQYF.

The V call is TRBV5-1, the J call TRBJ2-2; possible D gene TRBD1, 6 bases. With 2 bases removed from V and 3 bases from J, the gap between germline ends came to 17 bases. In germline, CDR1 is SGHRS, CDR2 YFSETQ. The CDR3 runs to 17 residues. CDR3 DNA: TGCGCCAGCAGCTTCCAGGGGACCCCTAGGGACACCGGGGAGCTGTTTTTT. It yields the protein CASSFQGTPRDTGELFF.